This record covers a single TCR beta chain. Germline V gives CDR1 SGDLS, CDR2 YYNGEE. The CDR3 sequence is 12 residues long. Trimming took 3 bases from V and 5 from J, leaving 6 bases between them. Repertoires were generated with immunoSEQ multiplex PCR, while TCRdb's copy carries only in-frame clones and drops some. The data contain about 250,000 clones, 65% to 90% of them seen just once; the ten biggest clones take up approximately 8.2%. This sample is part of a study of blood T cell repertoires in COVID-19. The material sequenced was PBMCs or T cells enriched from blood (not recorded which). The receptor was derived from a woman aged 50 to 60 with acute COVID-19. J is TRBJ2-1 and V is TRBV9; the D is unclear. CDR3 nucleotides: TGTGCCAGCAGCGATCAAAACAATGAGCAGTTCTTC. Its protein is CASSDQNNEQFF.